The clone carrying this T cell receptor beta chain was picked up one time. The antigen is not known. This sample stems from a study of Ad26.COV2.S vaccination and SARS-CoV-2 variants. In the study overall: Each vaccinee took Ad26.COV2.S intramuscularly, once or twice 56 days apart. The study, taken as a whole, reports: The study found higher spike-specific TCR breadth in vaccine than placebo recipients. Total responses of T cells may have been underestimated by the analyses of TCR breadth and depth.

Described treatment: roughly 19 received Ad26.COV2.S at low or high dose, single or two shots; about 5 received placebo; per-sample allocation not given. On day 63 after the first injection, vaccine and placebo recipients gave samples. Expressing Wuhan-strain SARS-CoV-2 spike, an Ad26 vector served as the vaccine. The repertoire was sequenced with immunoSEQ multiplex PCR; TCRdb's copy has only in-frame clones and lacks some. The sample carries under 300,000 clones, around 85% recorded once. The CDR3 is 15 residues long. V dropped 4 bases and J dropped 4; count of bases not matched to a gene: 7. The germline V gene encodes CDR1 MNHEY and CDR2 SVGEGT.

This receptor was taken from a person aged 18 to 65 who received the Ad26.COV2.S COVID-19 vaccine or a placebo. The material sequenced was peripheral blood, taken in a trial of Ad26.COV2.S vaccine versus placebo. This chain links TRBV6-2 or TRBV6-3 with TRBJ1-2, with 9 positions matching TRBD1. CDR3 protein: CASSWPGQGTYGYTF. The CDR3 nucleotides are TGTGCCAGCAGTTGGCCGGGACAGGGCACCTATGGCTACACCTTC.